This T cell receptor (beta chain) was found in a study of shared clonotypes between healthy human individuals. This clone was picked up many times. At the DNA level, this CDR3 is encoded by other sequences in the same sample as well. Ten immunoSEQ deep assay plates were used by the authors to sequence unsorted PBMC DNA. Data came from immunoSEQ multiplex PCR; TCRdb stores just in-frame clones and leaves some out. The table records some 530,000 clones, roughly 80% of them present only once. The CDR3 spans 15 residues. Trimming cost V 3 bases and J 4 bases; bases outside gene matches: 4. Looked up from germline, CDR1 is KGHSH and CDR2 is LQKENI.

This clonotype was sampled from a middle-aged woman in good health. Some clones in this sample may be carry-over from other donors' samples. The chain uses TRBV18 and TRBJ1-3, with TRBD1 matching over 9 bases. The source material was PBMCs. The CDR3 DNA reads as TGTGCCAGCTCACCGGGACAGGGCTCAGGAAACACCATATATTTT. Translation: CASSPGQGSGNTIYF.